The following is a T cell receptor beta chain sequence with its context. The sample is drawn from a study of blood T cell repertoires in COVID-19. Study details: PBMCs, B-cell-depleted T cells, or T cells provided the cDNA or gDNA that made up the material.

Germline assignment: CDR1 DFQATT and CDR2 SNEGSKA (reference sequence). CDR3 size: 11 residues. Trimming cost V 2 bases and J 6 bases, with 4 bases left between them. Under the authors' procedure: Reference gene primer amplification gave estimated nucleated cell counts. Clones were sequenced by immunoSEQ multiplex PCR, and TCRdb holds only the in-frame ones, with some missing. V, J and clone size are taken as reported in that table, and D and trimming were inferred from the DNA itself. The sample comprises over 150,000 clones, around 87% of which are singletons, and about an eighth rests with the top ten.

The sequenced sample was peripheral blood. This chain connects TRBV20-1 to TRBJ2-2; no reliable D call. This clonotype originated in a woman in her 70s with COVID-19, enrolled during active disease. The CDR3 protein is CSARLAGELFF. The DNA for the CDR3 is TGCAGTGCTAGACTAGCCGGGGAGCTGTTTTTT.